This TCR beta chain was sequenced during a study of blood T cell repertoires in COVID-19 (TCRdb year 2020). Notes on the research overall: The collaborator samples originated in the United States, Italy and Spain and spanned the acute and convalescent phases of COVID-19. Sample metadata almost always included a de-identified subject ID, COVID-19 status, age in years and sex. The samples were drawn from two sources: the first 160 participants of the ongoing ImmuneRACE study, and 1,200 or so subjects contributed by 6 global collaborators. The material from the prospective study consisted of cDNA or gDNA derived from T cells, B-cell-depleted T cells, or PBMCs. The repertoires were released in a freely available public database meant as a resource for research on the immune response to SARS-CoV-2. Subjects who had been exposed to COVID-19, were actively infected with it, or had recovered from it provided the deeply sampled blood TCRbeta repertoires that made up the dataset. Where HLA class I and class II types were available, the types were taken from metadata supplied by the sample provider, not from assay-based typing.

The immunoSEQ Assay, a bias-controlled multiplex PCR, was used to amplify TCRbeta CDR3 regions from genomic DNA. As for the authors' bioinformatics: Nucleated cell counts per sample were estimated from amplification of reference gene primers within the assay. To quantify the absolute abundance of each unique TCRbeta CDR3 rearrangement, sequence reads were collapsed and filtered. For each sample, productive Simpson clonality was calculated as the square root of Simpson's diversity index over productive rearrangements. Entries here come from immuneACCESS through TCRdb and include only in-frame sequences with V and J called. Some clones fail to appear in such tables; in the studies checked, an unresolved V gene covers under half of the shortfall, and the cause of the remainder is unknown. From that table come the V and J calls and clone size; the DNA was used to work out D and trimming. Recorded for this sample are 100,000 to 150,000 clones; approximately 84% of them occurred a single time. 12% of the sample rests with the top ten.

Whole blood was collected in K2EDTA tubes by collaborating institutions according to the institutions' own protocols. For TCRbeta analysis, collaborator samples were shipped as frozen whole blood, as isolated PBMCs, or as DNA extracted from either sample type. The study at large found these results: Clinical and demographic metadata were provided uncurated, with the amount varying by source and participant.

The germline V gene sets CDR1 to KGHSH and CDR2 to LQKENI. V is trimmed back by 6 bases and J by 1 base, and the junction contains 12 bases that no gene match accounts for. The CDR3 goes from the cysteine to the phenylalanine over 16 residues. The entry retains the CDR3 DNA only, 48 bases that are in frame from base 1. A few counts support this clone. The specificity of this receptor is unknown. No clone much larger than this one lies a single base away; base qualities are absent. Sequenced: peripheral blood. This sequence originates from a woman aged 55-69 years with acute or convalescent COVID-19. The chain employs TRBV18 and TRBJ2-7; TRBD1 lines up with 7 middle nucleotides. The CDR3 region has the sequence CASSPLRGQKSYEQYF. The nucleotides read TGTGCCAGCTCCCCCTTGAGGGGGCAAAAGTCCTACGAGCAGTACTTC.